Shown below are 25 T cell receptor beta chains from a single sample sequenced in a study of blood T cell repertoires in COVID-19. Profiled with immunoSEQ multiplex PCR; TCRdb holds only in-frame clones, not every one. The repertoire has tens of thousands of clones, roughly 89% of them found once; the top ten carry about an eighth. The sample consisted of peripheral blood. The receptors stem from an elderly man with acute or convalescent COVID-19.

V usage is TRBV9 and J usage is TRBJ2-7; 9 nucleotides line up with TRBD1. Trimming cost V 2 bases and J 5 bases; bases outside gene matches: 8. The germline V gene encodes CDR1 SGDLS and CDR2 YYNGEE. This CDR3 region has 15 residues. The CDR3 is CASSVGGQGWDEQYF. CDR3 nucleotides: TGTGCCAGCAGCGTCGGAGGACAGGGGTGGGACGAGCAGTACTTC.

The gene calls are TRBV7-2 and TRBJ2-3; 8 nucleotides agree with TRBD2. J was trimmed by 3 bases and V by 6 bases; bases with no gene match: 8. From germline, CDR1 is SGHTA and CDR2 FQGNSA. The CDR3 contains 15 residues. For the CDR3, the DNA is TGTGCCAGCAGAAATAGCGGGGTGTTGACAGATACGCAGTATTTT. The encoded protein is CASRNSGVLTDTQYF.

The rearrangement uses TRBV27 and TRBJ1-2, with D tentatively TRBD1 (6 bases). V was shortened by 4 bases and J by 7 bases, with 13 bases between the two germline ends. The CDR3 covers 13 residues. The V gene's germline CDR1 is MNHEY and CDR2 SMNVEV (reference sequence). The CDR3 loop reads CASSSGTFRGYTF. CDR3 coding DNA: TGTGCCAGCAGTTCCGGGACATTCCGTGGCTACACCTTC.

The chain links TRBV12-3 or TRBV12-4 to TRBJ1-1, with D unclear. There are 13 residues in the CDR3. The V end was cut by 3 bases, the J end by 6 bases, with 11 bases between. The CDR3 is CASSFLGRAEAFF. For the CDR3, the DNA is TGTGCCAGCAGTTTTTTGGGGAGGGCTGAAGCTTTCTTT.

The rearrangement uses TRBV19 and TRBJ2-1; 10 bases are shared with TRBD1. Germline-derived CDR1 and CDR2 are LNHDA and SQIVND (reference sequence). The junction had 6 bases not matched to a gene; V was cut back by 5 bases and J by 2 bases. The CDR3 length is 16 residues. The CDR3 nucleotides are TGTGCCAGTAGTCTCCTCGGGACAGGGGCCTACAATGAGCAGTTCTTC. It codes for CASSLLGTGAYNEQFF.

The J gene is TRBJ2-2, the V gene TRBV7-6; possibly TRBD1 for D (6 bases). The CDR3 sequence is 14 residues long. Per the germline V gene, CDR1 is SGHVS and CDR2 is FNYEAQ. Trimming shortened V by 5 bases and J by 4 bases, and 11 bases separated the two germline ends. This CDR3 reads CASSRQQGTGELFF. CDR3 DNA sequence: TGTGCCAGCAGCAGACAACAGGGCACCGGGGAGCTGTTTTTT.

The chain uses TRBV14 and TRBJ2-7; D perhaps matches TRBD1 (6 bases). V lost 4 bases and J lost 5, with 18 bases in between. The V gene's germline CDR1 is SGHDN and CDR2 FVKESK. The CDR3 extends over 15 amino acids. CDR3 residues: CASSPYRDIRNEQYF. The CDR3 DNA reads as TGTGCCAGCAGCCCGTACCGGGACATTCGTAACGAGCAGTACTTC.

The rearrangement joins TRBV27 to TRBJ1-2, with 11 bases lining up with TRBD1. The CDR3 runs to 17 residues. Germline V lookup: CDR1 MNHEY, CDR2 SMNVEV (reference sequence). V was pared by 2 bases and J by 8 bases, with 13 bases of the junction left unmatched. The CDR3 loop reads CASSLQRTGGVLQGYTF. The DNA of the CDR3 is TGTGCCAGCAGTTTACAGCGGACAGGGGGCGTTCTCCAAGGCTACACCTTC.

The J gene is TRBJ1-2, the V gene TRBV6-4; maybe TRBD1 (5 bases). V lost 0 bases and J 8 bases, leaving 16 bases between the germline ends. This CDR3 region has 15 residues. Germline lookup yields CDR1 MRHNA and CDR2 SNTAGT. The CDR3 spells CASSDSIGGVGGYTF. The CDR3 nucleotides read TGTGCCAGCAGTGACTCCATCGGGGGGGTCGGCGGCTACACCTTC.

The chain has TRBV12-5 and TRBJ2-1, with TRBD1 as a possible D gene (5 bases). V was pared by 4 bases and J by 0 bases, with 10 bases between. The V gene's germline CDR1 is LGHNT and CDR2 FRNRAP. This CDR3 comprises 15 residues. The CDR3 nucleotides read TGTGCTAGTGGTTGGACACCAGGCTCCTACAATGAGCAGTTCTTC. Its translation is CASGWTPGSYNEQFF.

V usage is TRBV3-1 (or the pseudogene TRBV3-2) and J usage is TRBJ1-3, with 7 bases aligning to TRBD1. The CDR3 has 15 amino acids. Germline V CDR1 and CDR2: LGHDT, YNNKEL (reference sequence). V gave up 3 bases and J gave up 3 bases; unmatched junction bases: 5. Here the CDR3 DNA reads TGTGCCAGCAGCCAGGGACAGACTCTTGGAAACACCATATATTTT. Translating it yields CASSQGQTLGNTIYF.

The V gene is TRBV7-3, the J gene TRBJ2-1, with TRBD2 identical over 8 bases. The CDR3 contains 15 residues. Germline values: CDR1 SGHTA, CDR2 FQGTGA. J lost 7 bases, V lost 4 bases, and 9 bases had no gene match. The CDR3 DNA sequence: TGTGCCAGCAGCTGGCGGGGGGCCGCCCTAAATGAGCAGTTCTTC. Translated: CASSWRGAALNEQFF.

The chain has TRBV24-1 and TRBJ2-2; the match to TRBD2 covers 7 bases. J gave up 1 base and V 3 bases, and 10 bases lay outside the gene matches. Germline CDR1 is KGHDR and CDR2 is SFDVKD. This CDR3 has 18 residues. In DNA form, the CDR3 reads TGTGCCACCAGTGATCCCCGGAGGCGGGGGTTGAACACCGGGGAGCTGTTTTTT. This encodes CATSDPRRRGLNTGELFF.

The chain recombines TRBV10-3 with TRBJ2-7; D might be TRBD2 (6 bases). This CDR3 region has 14 residues. V lost 7 bases and J 3 bases, leaving 16 bases between the germline ends. Per the germline V gene, CDR1 is ENHRY and CDR2 is SYGVKD. The CDR3 sequence is CAIILTGEIYEQYF. The CDR3 bases are TGTGCCATCATCCTTACGGGGGAAATCTACGAGCAGTACTTC.

The V gene is TRBV19, the J gene TRBJ2-1, with a possible D match to TRBD2 (5 bases). The ends were cut back, 5 bases at V and 8 bases at J, with 16 bases in the middle. This CDR3 comprises 14 residues. Germline lookup yields CDR1 LNHDA and CDR2 SQIVND (reference sequence). Written as DNA, the CDR3 is TGTGCCAGTAGTCCCCCGGGGTCCAGCGATGAGCAGTTCTTC. This encodes CASSPPGSSDEQFF.

The chain carries TRBV15 and TRBJ2-2, with 8 positions matching TRBD1. V gave up 1 base and J gave up 4 bases; unmatched junction bases: 5. Per the germline V gene, CDR1 is LNHNV and CDR2 is YYDKDF (reference sequence). There are 16 residues in the CDR3. The CDR3 nucleotides read TGTGCCACCAGCAGAGTCACAGGGGGGCCCACCGGGGAGCTGTTTTTT. As protein: CATSRVTGGPTGELFF.

In its sample, this clone was seen a few times. This sequence joins TRBV5-1 and TRBJ2-1, with TRBD1 identical over 9 bases. CDR1 and CDR2 from the germline V gene are SGHRS and YFSETQ. With V trimmed by 0 bases and J by 8 bases, 6 bases remained unmatched. CDR3 length: 15 amino acids. The CDR3 sequence is CASSLEGQGFHEQFF. CDR3 DNA: TGCGCCAGCAGCTTGGAGGGACAGGGTTTCCATGAGCAGTTCTTC. Looking up the rest from reference TRBV5-1 and TRBJ2-1 gives the full variable domain: KAGVTQTPRYLIKTRGQQVTLSCSPISGHRSVSWYQQTPGQGLQFLFEYFSETQRNKGNFPGRFSGRQFSNSRSEMNVSTLELGDSALYLCASSLEGQGFHEQFFGPGTRLTVL.

V and J are TRBV11-2 and TRBJ2-7, with D hard to call. The CDR3 spans 13 residues. CDR1 SGHAT and CDR2 FQNNGV come from the germline V gene. Trimming stripped 1 base from V and 4 bases from J, with 8 bases between. The CDR3 DNA is TGTGCCAGCAGCTTAGGCCAGACATACGAGCAGTACTTC. Translating gives CASSLGQTYEQYF.

This chain links TRBV19 with TRBJ1-1, with D perhaps matching TRBD1 (6 bases). V was pared by 5 bases and J by 0 bases, with 16 bases between. The CDR3 is 16 amino acids. Looked up from germline, CDR1 is LNHDA and CDR2 is SQIVND (reference sequence). The CDR3 DNA sequence: TGTGCCAGTAGTCCCTACAGGGTCGGGGTGAACACTGAAGCTTTCTTT. It codes for CASSPYRVGVNTEAFF.

The chain employs TRBV2 and TRBJ2-5, with D hard to call. The length of the CDR3 is 11 residues. V was trimmed by 6 bases and J by 6 bases, leaving 8 bases between them. Germline-derived CDR1 and CDR2 are SNHLY and FYNNEI. Written as DNA, the CDR3 is TGTGCCAGCAGCCGACTCCAGACCCAGTACTTC. Translating gives CASSRLQTQYF.

The V call is TRBV2, the J call TRBJ1-5, with D possibly matching TRBD1 (5 bases). The CDR3 contains 15 residues. Deletions cut 6 bases from V and 7 bases from J, with 19 bases between. CDR1 SNHLY and CDR2 FYNNEI come from the germline V gene. CDR3 nucleotides: TGTGCCAGCAGGGGCCCTGGGGCAGGCCGCCAGCCCCAGCATTTT. This sequence encodes CASRGPGAGRQPQHF.

The chain links TRBV7-3 to TRBJ2-1; D is uncertain. Germline V gene sequence: CDR1 SGHTA, CDR2 FQGTGA. The V end was cut by 6 bases, the J end by 4 bases, with 13 bases between. CDR3 size: 14 residues. CDR3 in DNA: TGTGCCAGCAGTTTAGCCCCCGGGTACAATGAGCAGTTCTTC. This translates into CASSLAPGYNEQFF.

The CDR3 sequence is CASSPDRGNPYGYTF. The CDR3 coding sequence is TGCGCCAGCAGCCCGGACAGGGGAAATCCCTATGGCTACACCTTC. The rearrangement links TRBV5-1 to TRBJ1-2, with 9 bases matching TRBD1. J was trimmed by 4 bases and V by 4 bases; bases with no gene match: 8. This CDR3 region has 15 residues. Germline CDR1 is SGHRS and CDR2 is YFSETQ.

The V call is TRBV30, the J call TRBJ1-6; no definite D call. CDR1 and CDR2 from the germline V gene are GTSNPN and SVGIG (reference sequence). V was cut by 0 bases and J by 11 bases, with 8 bases left in between. The CDR3 runs to 12 residues. CDR3 sequence: CAWSVSPAPLHF. The CDR3 DNA follows: TGTGCCTGGAGTGTATCCCCCGCACCCCTCCACTTT. Complete variable domain (other parts from reference TRBV30 and TRBJ1-6): SQTIHQWPATLVQPVGSPLSLECTVEGTSNPNLYWYRQAAGRGLQLLFYSVGIGQISSEVPQNLSASRPQDRQFILSSKKLLLSDSGFYLCAWSVSPAPLHFGNGTRLTVT.

The chain has TRBV7-2 and TRBJ2-3; D may be TRBD1 (5 bases). The germline gives CDR1 SGHTA, CDR2 FQGNSA. Trimming cost V 2 bases and J 6 bases, with 15 bases left between them. CDR3 length equals 15 residues. The CDR3, as DNA: TGTGCCAGCAGCTTAACGGTTACAGGCCCGGATACGCAGTATTTT. As protein: CASSLTVTGPDTQYF.